This T cell receptor (beta chain) appears in the sequencing data of a study of T cell repertoires in cytomegalovirus infection. Study summary: Evidence of both CMV infection and a matching HLA type came from public TCR beta signatures.

Germline CDR1 reads SGHNT; CDR2 reads YYREEE (reference sequence). V was pared by 4 bases and J by 3 bases, with 9 bases of the junction left unmatched. CDR3 length: 15 amino acids. This clonotype was seen a few times. What it binds is not known. TCRdb re-analysed the reads in MiXCR, keeping a single row per CDR3 protein. The sample carries approximately 730,000 distinct CDR3 sequences, 25% to 35% recorded once. Study findings and constraints: Adding up the frequency of public TCR beta families identified people who carried CMV plus the relevant HLA.

The input for sequencing was cultured CD8+ T cells from PBMCs, taken from culture after CMV antigen stimulation. The chain recombines TRBV5-4 with TRBJ2-7, with 8 positions matching TRBD2. This receptor was identified in a human donor in good health (CMV status not recorded). Some clones in this sample may be carry-over from other donors' samples. The CDR3 sequence is CASSLGLVGLYEQYF. CDR3 nucleotide sequence: TGTGCCAGCAGCCTGGGACTAGTAGGCCTCTACGAGCAGTACTTC. Based on the CDR3 plus reference TRBV5-4 and TRBJ2-7, the full variable domain is ETGVTQSPTHLIKTRGQQVTLRCSSQSGHNTVSWYQQALGQGPQFIFQYYREEENGRGNFPPRFSGLQFPNYSSELNVNALELDDSALYLCASSLGLVGLYEQYFGPGTRLTVT.